The T cell receptor beta chain described here comes from a study of identical twins. Concerning this clonotype: Its specificity is not known.

The study, taken as a whole, reports: Conclusions came from cross-sectional statistical analysis, not from following the same donors. High-abundance cord blood beta clonotypes had fewer insertions; memory repertoires showed none. Analyses based on zero insertions could be partly confounded by invariant MAIT and iNKT cells.

The CDR3 contains 15 residues. Germline CDR1 SGHRS, CDR2 YFSETQ. Germline trimming cut 2 bases from V and 2 bases from J; bases unmatched to any gene: 5. MiXCR, applied by TCRdb to the 5' RACE reads, yields one record per CDR3 protein. In the table there are 200,000 to 250,000 distinct CDR3 sequences, roughly 13% of which are singletons. The same data also went into a second study, on yellow fever vaccine responses in identical twins.

This receptor was identified in a woman between 18 and 29 years old in good health. This chain connects TRBV5-1 to TRBJ2-3, with 7 positions matching TRBD2. The sequencing sample was made of memory (CD45RO+) T cells sorted from blood. The CDR3 DNA is TGCGCCAGCAGCTTAACGGGACTACCCACAGATACGCAGTATTTT. Translated, it gives CASSLTGLPTDTQYF.